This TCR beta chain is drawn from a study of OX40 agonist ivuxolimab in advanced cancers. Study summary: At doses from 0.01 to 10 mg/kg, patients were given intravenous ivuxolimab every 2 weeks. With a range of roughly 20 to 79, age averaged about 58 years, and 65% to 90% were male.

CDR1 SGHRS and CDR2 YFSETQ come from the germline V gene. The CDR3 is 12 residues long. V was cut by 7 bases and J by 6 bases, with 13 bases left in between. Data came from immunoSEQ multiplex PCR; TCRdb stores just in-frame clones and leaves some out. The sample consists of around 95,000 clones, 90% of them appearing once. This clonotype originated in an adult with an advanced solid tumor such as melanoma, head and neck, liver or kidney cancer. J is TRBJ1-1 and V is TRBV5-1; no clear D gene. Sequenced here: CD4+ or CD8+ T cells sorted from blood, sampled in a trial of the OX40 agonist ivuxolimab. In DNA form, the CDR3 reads TGCGCCAGCCGAGAATCTGACGCTGAAGCTTTCTTT. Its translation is CASRESDAEAFF.